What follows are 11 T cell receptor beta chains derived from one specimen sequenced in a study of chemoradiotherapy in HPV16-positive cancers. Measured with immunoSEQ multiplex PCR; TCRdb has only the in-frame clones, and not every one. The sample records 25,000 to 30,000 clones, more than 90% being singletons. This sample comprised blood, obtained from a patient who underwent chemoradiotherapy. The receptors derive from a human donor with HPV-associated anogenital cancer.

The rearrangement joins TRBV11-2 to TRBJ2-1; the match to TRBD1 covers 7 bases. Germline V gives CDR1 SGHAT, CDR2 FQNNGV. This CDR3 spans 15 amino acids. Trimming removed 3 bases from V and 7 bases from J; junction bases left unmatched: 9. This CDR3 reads CASSFPGQVGNEQFF. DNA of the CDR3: TGTGCCAGCAGCTTCCCTGGACAGGTGGGGAATGAGCAGTTCTTC.

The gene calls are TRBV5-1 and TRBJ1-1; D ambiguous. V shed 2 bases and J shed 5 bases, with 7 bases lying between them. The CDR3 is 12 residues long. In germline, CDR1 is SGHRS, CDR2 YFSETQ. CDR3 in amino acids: CASSFRGTEAFF. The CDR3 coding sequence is TGCGCCAGCAGCTTTAGAGGGACTGAAGCTTTCTTT.

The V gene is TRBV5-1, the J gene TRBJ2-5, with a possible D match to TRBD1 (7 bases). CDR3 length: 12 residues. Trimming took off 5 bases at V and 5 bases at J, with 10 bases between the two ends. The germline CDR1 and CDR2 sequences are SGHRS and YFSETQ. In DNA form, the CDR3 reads TGCGCCAGCAGTCAGGGGGGTGAGACCCAGTACTTC. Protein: CASSQGGETQYF.

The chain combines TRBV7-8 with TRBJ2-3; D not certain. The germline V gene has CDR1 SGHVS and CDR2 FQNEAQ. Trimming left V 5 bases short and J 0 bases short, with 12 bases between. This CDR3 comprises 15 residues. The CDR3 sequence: CASSGRTISTDTQYF. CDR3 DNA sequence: TGTGCCAGCAGCGGACGGACGATTAGCACAGATACGCAGTATTTT.

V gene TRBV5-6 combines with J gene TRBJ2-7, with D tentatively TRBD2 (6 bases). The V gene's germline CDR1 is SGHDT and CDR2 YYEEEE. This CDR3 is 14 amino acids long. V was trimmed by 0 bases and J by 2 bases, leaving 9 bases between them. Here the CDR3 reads CASSLVGGAYEQYF. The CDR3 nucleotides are TGTGCCAGCAGCTTGGTGGGGGGAGCCTACGAGCAGTACTTC.

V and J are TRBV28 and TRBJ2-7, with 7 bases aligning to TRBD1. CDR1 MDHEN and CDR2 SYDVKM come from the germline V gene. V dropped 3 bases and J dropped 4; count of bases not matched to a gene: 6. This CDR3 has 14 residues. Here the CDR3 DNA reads TGTGCCAGCAGTTTTAGTAACAGGGGTTACGAGCAGTACTTC. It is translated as CASSFSNRGYEQYF.

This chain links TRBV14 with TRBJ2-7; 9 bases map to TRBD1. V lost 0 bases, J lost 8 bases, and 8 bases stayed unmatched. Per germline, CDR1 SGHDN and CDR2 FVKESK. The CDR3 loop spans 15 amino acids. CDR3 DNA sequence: TGTGCCAGCAGCCAAGAGCGCTGGACAGGGGACAAGCAGTACTTC. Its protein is CASSQERWTGDKQYF.

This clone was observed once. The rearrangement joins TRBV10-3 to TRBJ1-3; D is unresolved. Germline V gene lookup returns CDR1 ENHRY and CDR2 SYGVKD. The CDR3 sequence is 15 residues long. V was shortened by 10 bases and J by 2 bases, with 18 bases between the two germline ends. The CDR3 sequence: CASRGLESPGNTIYF. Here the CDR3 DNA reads TGTGCCAGCCGAGGGTTGGAATCCCCTGGAAACACCATATATTTT.

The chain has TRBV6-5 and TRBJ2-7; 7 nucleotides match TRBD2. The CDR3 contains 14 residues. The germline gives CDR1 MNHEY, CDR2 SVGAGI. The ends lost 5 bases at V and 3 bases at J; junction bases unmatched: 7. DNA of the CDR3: TGTGCCAGCAGTCGGGACTACCAGAGCTACGAGCAGTACTTC. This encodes CASSRDYQSYEQYF.

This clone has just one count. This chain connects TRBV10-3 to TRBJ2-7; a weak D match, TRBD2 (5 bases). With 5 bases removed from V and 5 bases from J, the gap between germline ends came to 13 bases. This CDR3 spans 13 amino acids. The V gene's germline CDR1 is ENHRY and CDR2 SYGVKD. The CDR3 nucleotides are TGTGCCATCAGTAGGCGGGCCCGGGACGAGCAGTACTTC. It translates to CAISRRARDEQYF.

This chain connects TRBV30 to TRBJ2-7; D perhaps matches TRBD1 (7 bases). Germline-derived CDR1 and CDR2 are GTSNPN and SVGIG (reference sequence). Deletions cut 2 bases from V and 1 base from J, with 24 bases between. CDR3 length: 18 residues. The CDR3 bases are TGTGCCTGGAGTCCCAAAGGGGGCGGGGCTCCTTTTTCCTACGAGCAGTACTTC. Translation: CAWSPKGGGAPFSYEQYF.